This is a list of T cell receptor beta chains from one sample in a study of regulatory T cells in long-lasting Graves disease. Each CDR3 protein gets one entry after TCRdb re-called the multiplex PCR reads with MiXCR. The data show 420,000 or so distinct CDR3 sequences, with 23% seen just once and roughly 26% held by the top ten. The specimen comprised peripheral blood mononuclear cells (PBMCs), sampled when the disease was refractory, from a patient treated with antithyroid drugs. These receptors all stem from a female donor with Graves disease. CDR3s include the opening cysteine and the closing phenylalanine or tryptophan. The D gene is left open where the match is weak. A row's size may be missing; if present it is once, few, many or a size class.

D: TRBD2; size: -; J: TRBJ2-2; V: TRBV30; DNA: TGTGCCTGGAGTTCGGGACTAGGAATTACCGGGGAGCTGTTTTTT; CDR3: CAWSSGLGITGELFF
D: -; size: many; J: TRBJ1-1; V: TRBV20-1; DNA: TGCAGTGCTAGCTGGTCCTCGACTGAAGCTTTCTTT; CDR3: CSASWSSTEAFF
D: -; size: many; J: TRBJ1-2; V: TRBV30; DNA: TGTGCCTGGAGTAAGGCTCCAAGACCAAACTATGGCTACACCTTC; CDR3: CAWSKAPRPNYGYTF
D: -; size: many; J: TRBJ1-1; V: TRBV2; DNA: TGTGCCAGCAGTGAACTGTTAGCTTTCTTT; CDR3: CASSELLAFF
D: TRBD1; size: few; J: TRBJ2-6; V: TRBV28; DNA: TGTGCCAGCAGTGAACAGGGGTTAATCTCTGGGGCCAACGTCCTGACTTTC; CDR3: CASSEQGLISGANVLTF
D: -; size: many; J: TRBJ1-1; V: TRBV28; DNA: TGTGCCAGCAGGGGGACCGGGCACACTGAAGCTTTCTTT; CDR3: CASRGTGHTEAFF
D: TRBD1; size: -; J: TRBJ1-3; V: TRBV30; DNA: TGTGCCTGGAGGGTATCTTACAGGGGAAGCCGTGGACACACCATATATTTT; CDR3: CAWRVSYRGSRGHTIYF
D: -; size: many; J: TRBJ1-2; V: TRBV11-3; DNA: TGTGCCAGCAGCTTGATTGGGGACTCGGGGGGCTACACCTTC; CDR3: CASSLIGDSGGYTF
D: -; size: few; J: TRBJ2-3; V: TRBV20-1; DNA: TGCAGTGCTAGGGTCAGCGGCACAGATACGCAGTATTTT; CDR3: CSARVSGTDTQYF
D: -; size: -; J: TRBJ1-1; V: TRBV4-3; DNA: TGCGCCGGCAGCCAAGAAGGGAACACTGAAGCTTTCTTT; CDR3: CAGSQEGNTEAFF
D: TRBD1; size: few; J: TRBJ1-2; V: TRBV28; DNA: TGTGCCAGCAGTTCCCTCCCCGGGACAGGGTTTAATGGCTACACCTTC; CDR3: CASSSLPGTGFNGYTF
D: TRBD1; size: few; J: TRBJ1-1; V: TRBV7-2; DNA: TGTGCCAGCAGCTTAGGGGGGAAGGGGGCTCGTAGCGCTTTCTTT; CDR3: CASSLGGKGARSAFF
D: TRBD2; size: -; J: TRBJ2-5; V: TRBV10-3; DNA: TGTGCCATCAGTGAGAGGTTGCTAGCGGGAGAAGAGAAGACCCAGTACTTC; CDR3: CAISERLLAGEEKTQYF
D: -; size: -; J: TRBJ1-5; V: TRBV18; DNA: TGTGCCAGCTCAGCCTCCGGGGGGGGTCAGCCCCAGCATTTT; CDR3: CASSASGGGQPQHF
D: -; size: -; J: TRBJ1-2; V: TRBV28; DNA: TGTGCCAGCAGTTACCCCGGGGGGCTTGGCGGCTACACCTTC; CDR3: CASSYPGGLGGYTF